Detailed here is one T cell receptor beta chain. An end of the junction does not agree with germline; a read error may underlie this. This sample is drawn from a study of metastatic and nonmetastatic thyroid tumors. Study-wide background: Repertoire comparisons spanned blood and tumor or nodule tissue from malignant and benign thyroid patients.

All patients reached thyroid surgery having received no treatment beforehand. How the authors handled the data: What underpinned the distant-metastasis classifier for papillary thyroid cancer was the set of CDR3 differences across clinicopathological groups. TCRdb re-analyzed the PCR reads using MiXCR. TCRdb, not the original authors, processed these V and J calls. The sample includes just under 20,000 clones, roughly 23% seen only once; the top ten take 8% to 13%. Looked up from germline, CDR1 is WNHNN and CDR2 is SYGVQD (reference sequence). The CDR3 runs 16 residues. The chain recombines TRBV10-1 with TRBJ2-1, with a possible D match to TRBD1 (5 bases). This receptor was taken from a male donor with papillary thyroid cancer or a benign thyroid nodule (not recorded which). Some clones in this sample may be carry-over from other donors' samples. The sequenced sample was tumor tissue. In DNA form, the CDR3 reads TGCGCCAGCAGCCTTATGTTGGGCAGGGTTCACAAGGAGCAGTTCTTC. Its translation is CASSLMLGRVHKEQFF.